What follows are 3 T cell receptor beta chains derived from one specimen sequenced in a study of T cells after yellow fever vaccination. TCRdb reprocessed the 5' RACE reads with MiXCR, giving one entry per CDR3 protein. Of 200,000 to 250,000 distinct CDR3 sequences listed, less than 3.5% are singletons. The material was CD4+ T cells sorted from PBMCs, obtained 10 days after the yellow fever booster vaccination. The receptors originated from a young man who received the YFV17D yellow fever vaccine.

V usage is TRBV10-3 and J usage is TRBJ2-1; the match to TRBD2 covers 13 bases. J gave up 0 bases and V 2 bases, and 10 bases lay outside the gene matches. This CDR3 comprises 20 residues. Germline V lookup: CDR1 ENHRY, CDR2 SYGVKD. The CDR3 DNA reads TGTGCCATCAGTGAGACCTGGACTAGCGGGGGCCAGGTCTCCTACAATGAGCAGTTCTTC. Its protein product is CAISETWTSGGQVSYNEQFF.

This clonotype was counted many times. The chain has TRBV29-1 and TRBJ1-5; D remains unclear. V shed 4 bases and J shed 2 bases, with 15 bases lying between them. The germline V gene encodes CDR1 SQVTM and CDR2 ANQGSEA. The CDR3 consists of 15 residues. The CDR3 reads CSVGDGLLGNQPQHF. The CDR3 region has the DNA TGCAGCGTTGGTGATGGGTTGCTCGGCAATCAGCCCCAGCATTTT.

This chain joins TRBV14 and TRBJ1-1; 8 bases map to TRBD1. The CDR3 is 16 residues long. J was trimmed by 4 bases and V by 4 bases; bases with no gene match: 11. Looked up from germline, CDR1 is SGHDN and CDR2 is FVKESK. The CDR3 here is CASSLFPRTGGTEAFF. The CDR3 nucleotides read TGTGCCAGCAGCCTATTCCCTAGAACAGGGGGCACTGAAGCTTTCTTT.